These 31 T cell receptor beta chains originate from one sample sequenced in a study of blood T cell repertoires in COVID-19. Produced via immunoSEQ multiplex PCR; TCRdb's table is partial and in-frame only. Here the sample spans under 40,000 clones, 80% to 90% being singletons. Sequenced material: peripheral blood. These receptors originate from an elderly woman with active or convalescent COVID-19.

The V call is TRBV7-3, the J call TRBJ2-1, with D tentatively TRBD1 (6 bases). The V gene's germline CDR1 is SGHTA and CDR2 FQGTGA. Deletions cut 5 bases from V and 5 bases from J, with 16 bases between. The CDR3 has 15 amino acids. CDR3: CASSQGRQENNEQFF. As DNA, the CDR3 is TGTGCCAGCAGCCAAGGTAGACAGGAAAACAATGAGCAGTTCTTC.

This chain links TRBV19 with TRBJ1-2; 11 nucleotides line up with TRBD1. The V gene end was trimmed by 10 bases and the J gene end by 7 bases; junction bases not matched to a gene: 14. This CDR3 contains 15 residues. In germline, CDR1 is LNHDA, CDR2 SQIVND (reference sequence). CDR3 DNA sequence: TGTGCCACCAACCTTCGGACAGGGGGCTTTATTGGCTACACCTTC. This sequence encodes CATNLRTGGFIGYTF.

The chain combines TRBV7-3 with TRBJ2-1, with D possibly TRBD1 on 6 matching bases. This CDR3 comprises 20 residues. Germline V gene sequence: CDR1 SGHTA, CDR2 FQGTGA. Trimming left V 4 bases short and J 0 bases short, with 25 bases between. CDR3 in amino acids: CASSSRGHRTGTLSYNEQFF. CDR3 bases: TGTGCCAGCAGCTCCAGGGGTCACCGGACTGGTACCCTCTCCTACAATGAGCAGTTCTTC.

The CDR3 DNA reads as TGTGCCAGCAGCTTTCGAGCTTCTGGAAACACCATATATTTT. As protein: CASSFRASGNTIYF. The chain combines TRBV12-1 with TRBJ1-3. TRBV12-1 is flagged as a pseudogene. The CDR3 contains 14 residues.

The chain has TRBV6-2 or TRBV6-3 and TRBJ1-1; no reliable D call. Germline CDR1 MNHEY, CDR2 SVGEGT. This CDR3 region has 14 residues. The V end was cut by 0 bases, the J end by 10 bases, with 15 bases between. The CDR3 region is CASSYSSKQGVAFF. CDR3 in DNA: TGTGCCAGCAGTTACTCGAGTAAGCAAGGAGTAGCTTTCTTT.

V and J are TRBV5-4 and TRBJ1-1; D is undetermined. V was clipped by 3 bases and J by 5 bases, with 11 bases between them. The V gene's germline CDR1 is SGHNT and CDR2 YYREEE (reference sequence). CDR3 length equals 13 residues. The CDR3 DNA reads TGTGCCAGCAGCTCGGTGGAGGGTACTGAAGCTTTCTTT. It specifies CASSSVEGTEAFF.

CDR3 loop: CATTGSGRNTGELFF. CDR3 bases: TGCGCCACCACCGGTAGCGGGAGGAACACCGGGGAGCTGTTTTTT. The V gene is TRBV5-1, the J gene TRBJ2-2, with 9 positions matching TRBD2. Losses at the gene ends were 9 bases for V and 1 base for J; bases not matched to a gene: 7. Per germline, CDR1 SGHRS and CDR2 YFSETQ. This CDR3 spans 15 amino acids.

The CDR3 loop is CASSRGTGSLALGGTDTQYF. CDR3 nucleotides: TGCGCCAGCAGCCGCGGGACAGGGTCATTGGCACTAGGGGGGACAGATACGCAGTATTTT. The chain joins TRBV4-1 to TRBJ2-3; 9 bases align to TRBD1. This CDR3 is 20 amino acids long. CDR1 MGHRA and CDR2 YSYEKL come from the germline V gene. Unmatched junction bases numbered 20, after V lost 4 bases and J lost 3 bases.

The CDR3 DNA follows: TGCGCCAGCAGCGTTACAGGGGACTACGAGCAGTACTTC. Protein: CASSVTGDYEQYF. J is TRBJ2-7 and V is TRBV5-1, with 7 bases identical to TRBD1. Germline CDR1 SGHRS, CDR2 YFSETQ. The CDR3 spans 13 residues. V gave up 4 bases and J gave up 3 bases; unmatched junction bases: 4. Full variable domain (outside the CDR3, taken from reference TRBV5-1 and TRBJ2-7): KAGVTQTPRYLIKTRGQQVTLSCSPISGHRSVSWYQQTPGQGLQFLFEYFSETQRNKGNFPGRFSGRQFSNSRSEMNVSTLELGDSALYLCASSVTGDYEQYFGPGTRLTVT.

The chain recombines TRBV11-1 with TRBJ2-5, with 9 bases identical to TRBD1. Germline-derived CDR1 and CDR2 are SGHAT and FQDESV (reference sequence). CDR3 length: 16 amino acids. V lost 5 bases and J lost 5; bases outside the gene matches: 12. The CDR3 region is CASSLVTGGAGETQYF. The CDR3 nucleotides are TGTGCCAGCAGCCTGGTTACAGGGGGCGCGGGGGAGACCCAGTACTTC.

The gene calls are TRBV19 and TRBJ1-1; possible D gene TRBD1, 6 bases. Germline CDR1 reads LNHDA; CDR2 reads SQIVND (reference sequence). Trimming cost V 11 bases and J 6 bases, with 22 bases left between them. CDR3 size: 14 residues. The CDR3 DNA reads TGTGCCGGCTATCAGGGGCCCAGCCCCGCTGAAGCTTTCTTT. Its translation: CAGYQGPSPAEAFF.

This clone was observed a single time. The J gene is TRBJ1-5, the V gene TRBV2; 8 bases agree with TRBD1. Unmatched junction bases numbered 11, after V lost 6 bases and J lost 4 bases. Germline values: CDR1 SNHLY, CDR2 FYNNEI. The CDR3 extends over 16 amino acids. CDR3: CASSGTGAGRNQPQHF. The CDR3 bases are TGTGCCAGCAGCGGGACAGGTGCGGGCCGTAATCAGCCCCAGCATTTT.

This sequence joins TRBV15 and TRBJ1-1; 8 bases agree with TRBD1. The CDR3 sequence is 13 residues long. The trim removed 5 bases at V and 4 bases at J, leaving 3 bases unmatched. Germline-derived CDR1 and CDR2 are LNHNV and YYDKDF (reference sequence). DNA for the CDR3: TGTGCCACCAGCGGCCAGGGGGCCACTGAAGCTTTCTTT. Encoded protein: CATSGQGATEAFF.

The CDR3 nucleotides read TGTGCCTGGAGCCAGACAAATAGCAATCAGCCCCAGCATTTT. Its translation: CAWSQTNSNQPQHF. The chain carries TRBV30 and TRBJ1-5; no reliable D call. The CDR3 covers 14 residues. From germline, CDR1 is GTSNPN and CDR2 SVGIG (reference sequence). Trimming took 3 bases from V and 0 from J, leaving 9 bases between them.

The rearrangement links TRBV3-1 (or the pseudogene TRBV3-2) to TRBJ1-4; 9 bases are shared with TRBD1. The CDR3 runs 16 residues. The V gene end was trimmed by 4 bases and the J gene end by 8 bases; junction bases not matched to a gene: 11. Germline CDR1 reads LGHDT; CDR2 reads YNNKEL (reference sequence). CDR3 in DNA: TGTGCCAGCAGCCGGGCCCCCGGGACAGGGTACGAAAAACTGTTTTTT. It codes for CASSRAPGTGYEKLFF.

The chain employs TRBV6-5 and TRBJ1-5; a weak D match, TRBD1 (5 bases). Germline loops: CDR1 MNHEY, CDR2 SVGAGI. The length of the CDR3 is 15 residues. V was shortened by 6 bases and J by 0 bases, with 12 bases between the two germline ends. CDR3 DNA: TGTGCCAGCAGCCTACAGGTTCTTAGCAATCAGCCCCAGCATTTT. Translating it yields CASSLQVLSNQPQHF.

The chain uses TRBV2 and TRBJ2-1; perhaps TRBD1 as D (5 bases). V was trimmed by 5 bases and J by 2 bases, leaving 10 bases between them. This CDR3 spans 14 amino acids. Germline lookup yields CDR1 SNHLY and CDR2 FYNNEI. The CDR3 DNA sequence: TGTGCCAGCAGTCCAGGGTCCACCTACAATGAGCAGTTCTTC. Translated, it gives CASSPGSTYNEQFF.

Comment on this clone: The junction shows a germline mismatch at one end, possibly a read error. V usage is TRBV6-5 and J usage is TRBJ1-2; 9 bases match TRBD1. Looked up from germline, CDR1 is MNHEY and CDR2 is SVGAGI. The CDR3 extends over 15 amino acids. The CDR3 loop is CASSNSRTGARRYTF. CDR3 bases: TGTGCCAGCAGTAACTCACGGACAGGGGCGAGGCGCTACACCTTC.

The CDR3 coding sequence is TGTGCCAGCGGCTCAAGGGAGAATGAGCAGTTCTTC. Protein product: CASGSRENEQFF. V gene TRBV9 combines with J gene TRBJ2-1, with TRBD2 as a possible D gene (5 bases). Germline CDR1 is SGDLS and CDR2 is YYNGEE. This CDR3 spans 12 amino acids. The V gene lost 7 bases and the J gene lost 7 bases, with 12 bases spanning the gap.

As DNA, the CDR3 is TGCAGCGTCCCGGACAGGGCTAGGTGTAATTCACCCCTCCACTTT. Translation: CSVPDRARCNSPLHF. V is TRBV29-1 and J is TRBJ1-6; 8 nucleotides align to TRBD1. Germline V gene sequence: CDR1 SQVTM, CDR2 ANQGSEA. This CDR3 is 15 amino acids long. J lost 6 bases, V lost 6 bases, and 10 bases had no gene match.

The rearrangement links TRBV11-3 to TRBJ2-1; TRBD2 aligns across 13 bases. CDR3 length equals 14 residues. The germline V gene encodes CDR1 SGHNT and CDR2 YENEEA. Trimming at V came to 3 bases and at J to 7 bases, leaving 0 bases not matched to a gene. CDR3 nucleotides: TGTGCCAGCAGCTTGACTAGCGGGAGGAATGAGCAGTTCTTC. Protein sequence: CASSLTSGRNEQFF.

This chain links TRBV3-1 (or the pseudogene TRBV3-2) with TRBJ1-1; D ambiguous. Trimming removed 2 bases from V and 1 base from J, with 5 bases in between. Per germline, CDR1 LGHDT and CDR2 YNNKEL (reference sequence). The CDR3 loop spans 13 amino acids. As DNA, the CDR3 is TGTGCCAGCAGCCAAAACAGGAACACTGAAGCTTTCTTT. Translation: CASSQNRNTEAFF.

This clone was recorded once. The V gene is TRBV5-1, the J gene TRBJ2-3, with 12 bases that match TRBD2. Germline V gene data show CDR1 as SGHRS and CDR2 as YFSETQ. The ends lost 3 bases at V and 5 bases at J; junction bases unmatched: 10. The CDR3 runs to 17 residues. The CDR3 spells CASSSLGASGRVDTQYF. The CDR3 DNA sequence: TGCGCCAGCAGCTCCCTCGGGGCTAGCGGGAGGGTAGATACGCAGTATTTT.

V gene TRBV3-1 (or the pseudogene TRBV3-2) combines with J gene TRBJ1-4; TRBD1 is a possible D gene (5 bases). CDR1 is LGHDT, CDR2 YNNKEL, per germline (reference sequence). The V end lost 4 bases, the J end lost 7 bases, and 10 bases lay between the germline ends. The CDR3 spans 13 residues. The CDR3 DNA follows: TGTGCCAGCAGCCTTCAGGGAGGTGAAAAACTGTTTTTT. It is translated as CASSLQGGEKLFF.

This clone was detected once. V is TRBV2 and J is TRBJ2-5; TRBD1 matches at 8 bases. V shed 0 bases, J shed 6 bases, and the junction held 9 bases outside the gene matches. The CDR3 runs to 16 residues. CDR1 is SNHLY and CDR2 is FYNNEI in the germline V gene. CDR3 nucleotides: TGTGCCAGCAGTGAAGCGCGGGCAGGGGGCACCCAGACCCAGTACTTC. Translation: CASSEARAGGTQTQYF.

CDR3 sequence reads: CSAGLAGHYEQYF. In DNA form, the CDR3 reads TGCAGCGCTGGACTAGCGGGGCATTACGAGCAGTACTTC. This chain links TRBV29-1 with TRBJ2-7; 12 positions match TRBD2. J lost 4 bases, V lost 7 bases, and 5 bases had no gene match. The CDR3 spans 13 residues. The germline CDR1 and CDR2 sequences are SQVTM and ANQGSEA.

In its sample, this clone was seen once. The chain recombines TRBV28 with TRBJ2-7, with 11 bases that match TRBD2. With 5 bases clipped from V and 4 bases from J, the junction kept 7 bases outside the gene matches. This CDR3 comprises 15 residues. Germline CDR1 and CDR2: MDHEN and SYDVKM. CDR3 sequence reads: CASSLTSGSSYEQYF. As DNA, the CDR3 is TGTGCCAGCAGTCTTACTAGCGGGAGCTCGTACGAGCAGTACTTC. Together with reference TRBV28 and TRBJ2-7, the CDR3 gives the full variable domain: DVKVTQSSRYLVKRTGEKVFLECVQDMDHENMFWYRQDPGLGLRLIYFSYDVKMKEKGDIPEGYSVSREKKERFSLILESASTNQTSMYLCASSLTSGSSYEQYFGPGTRLTVT.

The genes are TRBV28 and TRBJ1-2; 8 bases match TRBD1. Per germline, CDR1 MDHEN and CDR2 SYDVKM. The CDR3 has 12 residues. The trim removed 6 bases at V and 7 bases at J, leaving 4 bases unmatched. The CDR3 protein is CASRSGTGGYTF. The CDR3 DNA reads TGTGCCAGCAGATCCGGGACAGGTGGCTACACCTTC.

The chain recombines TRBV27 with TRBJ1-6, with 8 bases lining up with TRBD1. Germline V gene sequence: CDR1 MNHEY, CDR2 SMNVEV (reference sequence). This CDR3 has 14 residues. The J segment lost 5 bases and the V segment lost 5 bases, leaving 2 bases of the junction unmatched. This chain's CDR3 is CASSPDRDNSPLHF. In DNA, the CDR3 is TGTGCCAGCAGTCCGGACAGGGATAATTCACCCCTCCACTTT.

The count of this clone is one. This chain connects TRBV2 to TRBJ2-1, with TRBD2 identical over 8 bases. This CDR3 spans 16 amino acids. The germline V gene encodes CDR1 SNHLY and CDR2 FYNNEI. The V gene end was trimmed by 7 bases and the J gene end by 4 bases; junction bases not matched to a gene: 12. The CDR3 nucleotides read TGTGCCAGCAATTGGGCGGGGGGACACATATACAATGAGCAGTTCTTC. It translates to CASNWAGGHIYNEQFF.

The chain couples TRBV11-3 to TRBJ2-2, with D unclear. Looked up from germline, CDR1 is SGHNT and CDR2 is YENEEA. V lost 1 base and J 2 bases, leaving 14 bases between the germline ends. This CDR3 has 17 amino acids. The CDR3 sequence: CASSLGSAAANTGELFF. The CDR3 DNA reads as TGTGCCAGCAGCTTAGGGTCGGCGGCGGCAAACACCGGGGAGCTGTTTTTT.